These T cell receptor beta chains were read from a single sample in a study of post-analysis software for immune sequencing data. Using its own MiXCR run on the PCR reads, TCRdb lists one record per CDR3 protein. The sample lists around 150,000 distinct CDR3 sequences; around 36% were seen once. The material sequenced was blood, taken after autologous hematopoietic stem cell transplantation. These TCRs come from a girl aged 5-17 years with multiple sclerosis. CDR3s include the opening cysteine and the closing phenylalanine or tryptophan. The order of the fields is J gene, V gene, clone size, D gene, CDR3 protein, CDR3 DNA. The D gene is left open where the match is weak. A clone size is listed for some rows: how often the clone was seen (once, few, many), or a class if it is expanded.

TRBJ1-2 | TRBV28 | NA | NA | CASSPRAVGYGYTF | TGTGCCAGCAGCCCCCGGGCGGTTGGGTATGGCTACACCTTC
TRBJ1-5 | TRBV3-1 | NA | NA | CASSQDQNPGQPQHF | TGTGCCAGCAGCCAAGATCAGAACCCCGGGCAGCCCCAGCATTTT
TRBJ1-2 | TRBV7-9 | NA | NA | CASSQEGHYGYTF | TGTGCCAGCAGCCAGGAGGGGCACTATGGCTACACCTTC
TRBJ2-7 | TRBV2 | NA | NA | CASKLMAGTYEQYF | TGTGCCAGCAAATTGATGGCAGGTACCTACGAGCAGTACTTC
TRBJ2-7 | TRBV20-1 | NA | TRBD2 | CSASGSGSSYEQYF | TGCAGTGCTTCCGGTAGCGGGAGTTCCTACGAGCAGTACTTC
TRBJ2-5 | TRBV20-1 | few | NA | CSANPDGFTQETQYF | TGCAGTGCTAACCCGGACGGATTCACGCAAGAGACCCAGTACTTC
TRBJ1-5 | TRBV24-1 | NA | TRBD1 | CATSDPRQGASNQPQHF | TGTGCCACCAGTGACCCAAGACAGGGGGCGAGCAATCAGCCCCAGCATTTT
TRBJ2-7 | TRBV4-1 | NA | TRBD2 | CASSQERTSGSLGQYF | TGCGCCAGCAGCCAAGAACGGACTAGCGGGTCCCTTGGGCAGTACTTC
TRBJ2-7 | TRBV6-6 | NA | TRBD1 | CASRPGQVIAYEQYF | TGTGCCAGCAGACCTGGACAGGTGATCGCCTACGAGCAGTACTTC
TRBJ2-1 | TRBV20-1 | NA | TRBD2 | CSALTSGGPYNEQFF | TGCAGTGCCCTGACTAGCGGGGGCCCCTACAATGAGCAGTTCTTC
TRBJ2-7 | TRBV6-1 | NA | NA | CASRADGDKYYEQYF | TGTGCCAGCAGGGCCGATGGGGACAAGTACTACGAGCAGTACTTC
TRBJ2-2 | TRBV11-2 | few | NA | CASSLIGTGELFF | TGTGCCAGCAGCTTAATTGGCACCGGGGAGCTGTTTTTT
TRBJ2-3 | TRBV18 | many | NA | CASSPGADSTTQYF | TGTGCCAGCTCACCCGGAGCGGACTCGACTACGCAGTATTTT
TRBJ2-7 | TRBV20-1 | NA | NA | CSARAEVIYEQYF | TGCAGTGCTAGGGCAGAAGTTATCTACGAGCAGTACTTC
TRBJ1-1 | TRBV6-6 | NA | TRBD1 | CASTTPGQSSGAFF | TGTGCCAGCACCACCCCGGGACAGTCTAGTGGAGCTTTCTTT
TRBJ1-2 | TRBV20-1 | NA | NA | CSARPSADGYTF | TGCAGTGCTAGACCATCGGCGGATGGCTACACCTTC
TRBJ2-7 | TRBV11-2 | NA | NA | CASSHPVGGRSSYEQYF | TGTGCCAGCAGCCACCCCGTGGGGGGGCGGAGCTCCTACGAGCAGTACTTC
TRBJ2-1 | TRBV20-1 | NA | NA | CSAMVGNFNEQFF | TGCAGTGCTATGGTGGGAAACTTCAATGAGCAGTTCTTC
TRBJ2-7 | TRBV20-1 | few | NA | CSAIRPGSGEQYF | TGCAGTGCTATCCGGCCAGGGAGCGGCGAGCAGTACTTC
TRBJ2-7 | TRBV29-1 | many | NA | CSVRDTASEQYF | TGCAGCGTCCGGGACACCGCCTCCGAGCAGTACTTC
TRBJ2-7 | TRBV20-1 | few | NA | CSARDWSGAGGFYEQYF | TGCAGTGCTAGAGATTGGAGCGGGGCAGGGGGCTTTTACGAGCAGTACTTC
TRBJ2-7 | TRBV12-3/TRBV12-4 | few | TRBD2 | CASSLLLAGALGVYEQYF | TGTGCCAGCAGTTTGTTGCTAGCGGGAGCTTTAGGAGTCTACGAGCAGTACTTC
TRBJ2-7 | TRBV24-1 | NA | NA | CATGQDSYEQYF | TGTGCCACCGGCCAGGACTCCTACGAGCAGTACTTC